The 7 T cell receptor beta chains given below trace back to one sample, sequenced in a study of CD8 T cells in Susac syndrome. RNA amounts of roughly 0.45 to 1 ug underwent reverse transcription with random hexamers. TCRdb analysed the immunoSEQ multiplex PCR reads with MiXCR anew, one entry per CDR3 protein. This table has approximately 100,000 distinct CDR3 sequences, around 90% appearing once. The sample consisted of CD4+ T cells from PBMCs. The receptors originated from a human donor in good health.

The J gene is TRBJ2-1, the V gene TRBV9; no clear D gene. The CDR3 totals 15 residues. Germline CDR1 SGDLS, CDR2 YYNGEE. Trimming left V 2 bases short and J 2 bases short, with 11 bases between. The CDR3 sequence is CASSVGRATYNEQFF. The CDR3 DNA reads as TGTGCCAGCAGCGTCGGACGGGCAACCTACAATGAGCAGTTCTTC.

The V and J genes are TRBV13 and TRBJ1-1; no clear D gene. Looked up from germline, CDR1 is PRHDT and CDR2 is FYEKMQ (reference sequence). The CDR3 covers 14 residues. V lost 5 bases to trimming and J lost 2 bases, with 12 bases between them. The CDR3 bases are TGTGCCAGCAGCGCAAACGACGGAAACACTGAAGCTTTCTTT. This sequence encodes CASSANDGNTEAFF.

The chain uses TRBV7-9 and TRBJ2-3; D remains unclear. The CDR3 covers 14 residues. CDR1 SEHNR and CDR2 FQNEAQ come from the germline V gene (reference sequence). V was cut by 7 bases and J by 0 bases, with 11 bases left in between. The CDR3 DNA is TGTGCCAGCAACCTGGACCCTAGCACAGATACGCAGTATTTT. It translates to CASNLDPSTDTQYF.

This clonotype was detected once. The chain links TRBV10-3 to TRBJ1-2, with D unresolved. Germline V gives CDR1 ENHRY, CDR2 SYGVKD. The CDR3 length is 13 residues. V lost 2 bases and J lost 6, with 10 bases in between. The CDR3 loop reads CAISEPGPDGYTF. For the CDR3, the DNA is TGTGCCATCAGTGAGCCCGGACCGGATGGCTACACCTTC.

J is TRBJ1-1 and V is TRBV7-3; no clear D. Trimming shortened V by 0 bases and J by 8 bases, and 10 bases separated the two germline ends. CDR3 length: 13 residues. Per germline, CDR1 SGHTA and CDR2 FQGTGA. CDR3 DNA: TGTGCCAGCAGCTTAACTAGTGGAGGGGAAGCTTTCTTT. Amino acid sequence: CASSLTSGGEAFF.

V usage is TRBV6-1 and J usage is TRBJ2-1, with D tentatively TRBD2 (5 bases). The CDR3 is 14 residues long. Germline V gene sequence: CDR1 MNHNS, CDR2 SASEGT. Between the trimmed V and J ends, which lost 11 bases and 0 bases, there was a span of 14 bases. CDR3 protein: CAAKRESSYNEQFF. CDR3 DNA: TGTGCCGCTAAGAGGGAGAGCTCCTACAATGAGCAGTTCTTC.

For the CDR3, the DNA is TGTGCCAGCAGTTACTCGAGGGGAGTGGCCGCCGGGGAGCTGTTTTTT. It yields the protein CASSYSRGVAAGELFF. The rearrangement uses TRBV6-2 or TRBV6-3 and TRBJ2-2, with D perhaps TRBD1 or TRBD2 (5 bases each). The CDR3 is made up of 16 amino acids. Germline V CDR1 and CDR2: MNHEY, SVGEGT. V shed 0 bases and J shed 6 bases, with 14 bases lying between them.